This TCR beta chain was identified during a study of control samples from healthy donors and cancer patients. Generated by immunoSEQ multiplex PCR, the TCRdb table keeps only in-frame clones and is missing some. The sample consists of about 80,000 clones, 90% to 95% of them appearing once. The germline CDR1 and CDR2 sequences are LGHDT and YNNKEL (reference sequence). With 2 bases removed from V and 2 bases from J, the gap between germline ends came to 15 bases. The CDR3 is 16 residues long. This clone turned up a few times. This rearrangement joins TRBV3-1 (or the pseudogene TRBV3-2) to TRBJ1-2; weak D call: TRBD1 (5 bases). The TCR comes from a man aged 45-65 years in good health. The specimen was blood. For the CDR3, the DNA is TGTGCCAGCAGCCAACTAAGGCGGGGGTCCAACTATGGCTACACCTTC. Protein sequence: CASSQLRRGSNYGYTF.